This is a list of T cell receptor beta chains from one sample in a study of blood T cell repertoires in COVID-19. The protocol was immunoSEQ multiplex PCR, while the TCRdb copy is restricted to in-frame clones and leaves out a portion. The sample lists about 250,000 clones, around 86% occurring once. The sequenced material came from peripheral blood. Receptor source: a woman aged 80 or over with COVID-19, enrolled during active disease. The CDR3 runs from the conserved cysteine through the conserved F or W. D genes are given only for firm matches. Not every row has a clone size; where given, it reads once, few, many or a size class.

-	TRBD2	TRBV5-4	TRBJ2-5	TGTGCCAGCAGCTACGGGGGACTAGCGGGGGAAGAGACCCAGTACTTC	CASSYGGLAGEETQYF
-	TRBD1	TRBV5-5	TRBJ1-4	TGTGCCAGCAGCCGGAATCAGGGGGTCAATGATGAAAAACTGTTTTTT	CASSRNQGVNDEKLFF
once	TRBD2	TRBV28	TRBJ2-7	TGTGCCAGCGGTCGGGGGGTTGGCTACGAGCAGTACTTC	CASGRGVGYEQYF
-	-	TRBV19	TRBJ2-4	TGTGCCAGTACCATACTCCATCAACGAAACATTCAGTACTTC	CASTILHQRNIQYF
-	TRBD2	TRBV7-2	TRBJ2-3	TGTGCCAGCAGCCAAGGGACTAGCGGGAGCACAGATACGCAGTATTTT	CASSQGTSGSTDTQYF
once	TRBD2	TRBV25-1	TRBJ2-5	TGTGCCAGCATGCCGGGGGAGGGGACCCAGTACTTC	CASMPGEGTQYF
-	TRBD1	TRBV6-4	TRBJ1-1	TGTGCCAGCAAGCAGGGGGCGAACACTGAAGCTTTCTTT	CASKQGANTEAFF
-	TRBD1	TRBV7-2	TRBJ1-2	TGTGCCAGCAGCCTTCGAGCACAGGGGGCTGGGGGCTACACCTTC	CASSLRAQGAGGYTF
-	-	TRBV19	TRBJ1-5	TGTGCCAGTAAGGGGGGGGCTGGGAGTCAGCCCCAGCATTTT	CASKGGAGSQPQHF
-	-	TRBV4-1	TRBJ2-5	TGCGCCAGCAGCCAAGATTGGGGGGTTGGGGGAACGACCCAGTACTTC	CASSQDWGVGGTTQYF
-	TRBD1	TRBV30	TRBJ2-2	TGTGCCTGGAGTCCCGGGACAGGTACCGGGGAGCTGTTTTTT	CAWSPGTGTGELFF
-	TRBD1	TRBV10-2	TRBJ1-6	TGCGCCAGCAGTGAGAGTACAGGGGACTATTCACCCCTCCACTTT	CASSESTGDYSPLHF
-	-	TRBV4-1	TRBJ2-3	TGCGCCAGCAGCCAAGATATGGCAACAGATACGCAGTATTTT	CASSQDMATDTQYF
-	-	TRBV28	TRBJ1-2	TGTGCCAGCAGTCTCGCCGGGGGGGCCATATATGGCTACACCTTC	CASSLAGGAIYGYTF
-	-	TRBV6-5	TRBJ2-7	TGTGCCAGCATAAGCGTGCCCTCCTACGAGCAGTACTTC	CASISVPSYEQYF
-	TRBD1	TRBV10-3	TRBJ2-2	TGTGCCACCCAGGGGACAGCGAACACCGGGGAGCTGTTTTTT	CATQGTANTGELFF
-	-	TRBV12-3/TRBV12-4	TRBJ1-1	TGTGCCAGCTCCACGGGGGGCCAGAAGGCTTTCTTT	CASSTGGQKAFF
-	-	TRBV7-9	TRBJ1-1	TGTGCCAGCAGCTTAGGGGGGGAGGCCACTGAAGCTTTCTTT	CASSLGGEATEAFF
-	TRBD1	TRBV18	TRBJ1-1	TGTGCCAGCTCACCTATGGACAGGGGGGTAGCTTTCTTT	CASSPMDRGVAFF
-	TRBD1	TRBV10-3	TRBJ2-1	TGTGCCATCAGTGAGTCTACGAGGGACAGGGAGTTCTTC	CAISESTRDREFF
-	TRBD2	TRBV5-4	TRBJ2-5	TGTGCCAGCAGCTTAAGGACTAGCGGGGGGGCAGAGACCCAGTACTTC	CASSLRTSGGAETQYF
-	TRBD1	TRBV27	TRBJ1-3	TGTGCCAGCAGCCCGGACGGGACAGGGCCTGGAAACACCATATATTTT	CASSPDGTGPGNTIYF
-	-	TRBV5-1	TRBJ2-3	TGCGCCAGCAGTCGGTCCGGGGATTCAGATACGCAGTATTTT	CASSRSGDSDTQYF
-	-	TRBV6-1	TRBJ2-1	TGTGCCAGCAGTGATGGCCGGGTCAATGAGCAGTTCTTC	CASSDGRVNEQFF
-	TRBD1	TRBV4-1	TRBJ1-6	TGCGCCAGCAGCCATGGACAGGGACCTTATAATTCACCCCTCCACTTT	CASSHGQGPYNSPLHF
-	-	TRBV10-2	TRBJ1-5	TGCGCCAGCTCTTCCTCGGGAGGGATTCAGCCCCAGCATTTT	CASSSSGGIQPQHF
-	-	TRBV12-3/TRBV12-4	TRBJ1-3	TGTGCCAGCCGTCAGGCTGGAAACACCATATATTTT	CASRQAGNTIYF
-	TRBD1	TRBV2	TRBJ1-2	TGTGCCAGCAGCGCCCTTACAGGGGGCTATGGCTACACCTTC	CASSALTGGYGYTF
-	-	TRBV7-2	TRBJ2-7	TGTGCCAGCAGCCAGAACAGGGTGGAGCAGTACTTC	CASSQNRVEQYF
once	-	TRBV28	TRBJ1-1	TGTGCCAGCAGTATACAGGTTTTTAACACTGAAGCTTTCTTT	CASSIQVFNTEAFF
-	-	TRBV5-1	TRBJ2-7	TGCGCCAGCAGCTTGGCCCTCCAGGGCTACGAGCAGTACTTC	CASSLALQGYEQYF
once	TRBD1	TRBV13	TRBJ2-7	TGTGCCAGCAGCTCGGACAGGGCACCATCCTACGAGCAGTACTTC	CASSSDRAPSYEQYF
-	-	TRBV5-4	TRBJ2-1	TGTGCCAGCAGTTCTAGACAGGCCTCATCCTACAATGAGCAGTTCTTC	CASSSRQASSYNEQFF
-	TRBD1	TRBV18	TRBJ1-2	TGTGCCAGCTCACCAACAGGGGGCGCTGATTATGGCTACACCTTC	CASSPTGGADYGYTF
-	-	TRBV24-1	TRBJ1-4	TGTGCCACCAGGGCGGACTCTCTTAATGAAAAACTGTTTTTT	CATRADSLNEKLFF
few	TRBD1	TRBV7-2	TRBJ1-2	TGTGCCAGCAGCTTAGTCGGTGCAGGGGGAACTAACTATGGCTACACCTTC	CASSLVGAGGTNYGYTF
-	-	TRBV29-1	TRBJ1-1	TGCAGCGTTGAAGGCCCCATCATACAGTGGGTGGCGAACACTGAAGCTTTCTTT	CSVEGPIIQWVANTEAFF
-	TRBD1	TRBV7-2	TRBJ2-1	TGTGCCAGCAGCACAGCACCCCGACAGGGTCTCACCGAGCAGTTCTTC	CASSTAPRQGLTEQFF
-	TRBD1	TRBV28	TRBJ2-3	TGTGCCAGCAGCCACAGGGGGAGCACAGATACGCAGTATTTT	CASSHRGSTDTQYF
-	TRBD1	TRBV3-1/TRBV3-2	TRBJ1-2	TGTGCCAGCAGCCAAGAAAGACAGGGGCCTTTAGAATTTCGGGGCTACACCTTC	CASSQERQGPLEFRGYTF
-	TRBD1	TRBV11-2	TRBJ1-6	TGTGCCAGCAGGCACCCGGGACAGGGTTTTTCTTCACCCCTCCACTTT	CASRHPGQGFSSPLHF
-	-	TRBV19	TRBJ1-5	TGTGCCAGTAGTCCCCTACAGGGTGGGCCCCAGCATTTT	CASSPLQGGPQHF
-	-	TRBV3-1/TRBV3-2	TRBJ2-2	TGTGCCAGCAGCCAAGTTTCTTCGTACACCGGGGAGCTGTTTTTT	CASSQVSSYTGELFF
few	-	TRBV19	TRBJ1-2	TGTGCCAGTAGGCCGACAGGAACTAACTATGGCTACACCTTC	CASRPTGTNYGYTF
-	TRBD1	TRBV27	TRBJ1-4	TGTGCCAGCCGACCCCAGGGGGGAGGTGAAAAACTGTTTTTT	CASRPQGGGEKLFF
-	TRBD1	TRBV20-1	TRBJ1-2	TGCAGTGCTAGTGGGACAGGAGTTAACTATGGCTACACCTTC	CSASGTGVNYGYTF
-	TRBD2	TRBV7-3	TRBJ2-7	TGTGCCAGCAGCTTAGGACTAGCGGGGAACGACGAGCAGTACTTC	CASSLGLAGNDEQYF
-	TRBD2	TRBV7-9	TRBJ2-2	TGTGCCAGCAGCTTTGGACTAGCGGGGAATCCCGGGGAGCTGTTTTTT	CASSFGLAGNPGELFF
-	TRBD1	TRBV28	TRBJ1-2	TGTGCCAGCAGCCTGGGACAGAACTATGGCTACACCTTC	CASSLGQNYGYTF
-	-	TRBV2	TRBJ1-3	TGTGCCAGCAGCCTTACTGGAAACACCATATATTTT	CASSLTGNTIYF
-	TRBD1	TRBV6-6	TRBJ2-7	TGTGCCAGCAGCTACCCTGGACAGGGCTACGAGCAGTACTTC	CASSYPGQGYEQYF
once	TRBD2	TRBV3-1/TRBV3-2	TRBJ2-5	TGTGCCAGCAGCCCCACTAGCGGGGGGGAAGAGACCCAGTACTTC	CASSPTSGGEETQYF
-	TRBD1	TRBV6-2/TRBV6-3	TRBJ2-2	TGTGCCAGCAGCTGGTCCGGGACAGGGACCGGGGAGCTGTTTTTT	CASSWSGTGTGELFF
-	-	TRBV6-5	TRBJ1-2	TGTGCCAGCAGTTCCGAGGGGACTGGGGACTATGGCTACACCTTC	CASSSEGTGDYGYTF
few	TRBD1	TRBV28	TRBJ1-2	TGTGCTACCACCTGGGGCAGGCAAGGGGGCGGCTACACCTTC	CATTWGRQGGGYTF
-	TRBD2	TRBV2	TRBJ2-2	TGTGCCAGCAGTGTTACGGGGGGTGGGAACACCGGGGAGCTGTTTTTT	CASSVTGGGNTGELFF
-	-	TRBV29-1	TRBJ1-4	TGCAGCGTTGTGAAGGGGCCGGATGAAAAACTGTTTTTT	CSVVKGPDEKLFF